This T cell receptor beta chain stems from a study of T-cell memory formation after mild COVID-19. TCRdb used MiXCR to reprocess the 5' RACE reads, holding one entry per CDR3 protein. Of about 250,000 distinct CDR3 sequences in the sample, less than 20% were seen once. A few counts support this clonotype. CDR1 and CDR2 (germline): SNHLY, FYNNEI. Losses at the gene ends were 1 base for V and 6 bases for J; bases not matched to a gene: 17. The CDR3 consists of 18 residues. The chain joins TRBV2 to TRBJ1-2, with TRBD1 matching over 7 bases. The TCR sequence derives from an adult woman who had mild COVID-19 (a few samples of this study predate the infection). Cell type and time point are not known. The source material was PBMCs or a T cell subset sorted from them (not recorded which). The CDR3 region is CASSEGVGPKRGRDGYTF. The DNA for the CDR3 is TGTGCCAGCAGTGAAGGCGTCGGGCCAAAGAGGGGGCGTGATGGCTACACCTTC.